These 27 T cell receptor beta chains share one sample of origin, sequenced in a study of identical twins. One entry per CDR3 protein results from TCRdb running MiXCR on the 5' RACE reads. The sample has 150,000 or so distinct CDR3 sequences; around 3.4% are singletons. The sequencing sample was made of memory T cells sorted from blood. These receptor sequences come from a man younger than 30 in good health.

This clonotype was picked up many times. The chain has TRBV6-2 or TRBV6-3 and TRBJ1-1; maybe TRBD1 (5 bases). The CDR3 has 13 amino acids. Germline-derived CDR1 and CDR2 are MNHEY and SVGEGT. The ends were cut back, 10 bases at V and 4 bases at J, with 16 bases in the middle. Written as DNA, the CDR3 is TGTGCCACCGAGAGAGGGGAGAGCACTGAAGCTTTCTTT. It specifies CATERGESTEAFF.

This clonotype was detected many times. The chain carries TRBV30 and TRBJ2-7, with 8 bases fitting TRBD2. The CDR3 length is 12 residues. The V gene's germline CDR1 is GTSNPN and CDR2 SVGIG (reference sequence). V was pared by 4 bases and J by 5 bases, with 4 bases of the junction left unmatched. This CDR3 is CAWTGGRHEQYF. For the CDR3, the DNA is TGTGCCTGGACGGGGGGGCGCCACGAGCAGTACTTC. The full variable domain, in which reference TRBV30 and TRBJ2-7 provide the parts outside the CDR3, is SQTIHQWPATLVQPVGSPLSLECTVEGTSNPNLYWYRQAAGRGLQLLFYSVGIGQISSEVPQNLSASRPQDRQFILSSKKLLLSDSGFYLCAWTGGRHEQYFGPGTRLTVT.

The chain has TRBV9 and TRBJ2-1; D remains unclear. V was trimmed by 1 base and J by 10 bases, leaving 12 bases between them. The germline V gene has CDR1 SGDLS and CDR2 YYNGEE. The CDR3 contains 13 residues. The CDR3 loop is CASSVPPAREQFF. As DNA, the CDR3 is TGTGCCAGCAGCGTACCCCCCGCTAGGGAGCAGTTCTTC.

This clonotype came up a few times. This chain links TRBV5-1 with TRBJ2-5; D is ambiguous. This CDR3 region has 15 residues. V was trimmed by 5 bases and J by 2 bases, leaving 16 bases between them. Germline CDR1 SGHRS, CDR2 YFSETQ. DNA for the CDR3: TGCGCCAGCAGTCCGGGCCTCACCTCTCAAGAGACCCAGTACTTC. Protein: CASSPGLTSQETQYF.

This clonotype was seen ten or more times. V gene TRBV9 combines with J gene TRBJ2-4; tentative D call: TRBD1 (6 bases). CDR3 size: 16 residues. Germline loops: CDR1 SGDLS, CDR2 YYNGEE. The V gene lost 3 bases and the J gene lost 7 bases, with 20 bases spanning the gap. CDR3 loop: CASSGGPGTRTNIQYF. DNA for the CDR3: TGTGCCAGCAGCGGAGGACCCGGGACAAGGACGAACATTCAGTACTTC.

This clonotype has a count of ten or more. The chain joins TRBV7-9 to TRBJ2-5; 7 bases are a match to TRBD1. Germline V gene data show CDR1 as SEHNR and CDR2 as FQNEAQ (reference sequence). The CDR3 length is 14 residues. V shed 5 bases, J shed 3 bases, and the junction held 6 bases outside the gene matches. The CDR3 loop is CASSRAGTEETQYF. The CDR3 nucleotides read TGTGCCAGCAGCCGGGCCGGGACAGAAGAGACCCAGTACTTC.

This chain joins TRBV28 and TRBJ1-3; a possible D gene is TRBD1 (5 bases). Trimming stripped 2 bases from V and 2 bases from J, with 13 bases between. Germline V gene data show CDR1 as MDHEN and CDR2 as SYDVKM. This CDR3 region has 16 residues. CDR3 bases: TGTGCCAGCAGTTTACAATTACCAGGGACTGGAAACACCATATATTTT. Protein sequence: CASSLQLPGTGNTIYF.

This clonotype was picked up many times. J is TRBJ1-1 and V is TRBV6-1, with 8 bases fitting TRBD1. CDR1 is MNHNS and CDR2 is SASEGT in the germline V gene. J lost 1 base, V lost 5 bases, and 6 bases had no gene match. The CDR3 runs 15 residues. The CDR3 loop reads CASSPQGAGNTEAFF. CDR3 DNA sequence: TGTGCCAGCAGTCCTCAGGGGGCTGGGAACACTGAAGCTTTCTTT.

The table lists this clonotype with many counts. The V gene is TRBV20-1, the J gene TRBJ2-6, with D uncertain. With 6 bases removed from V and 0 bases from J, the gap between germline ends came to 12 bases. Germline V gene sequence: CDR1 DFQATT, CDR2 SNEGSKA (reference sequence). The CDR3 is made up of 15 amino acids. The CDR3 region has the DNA TGCAGTGCCCGGACCCCATACTCTGGGGCCAACGTCCTGACTTTC. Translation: CSARTPYSGANVLTF.

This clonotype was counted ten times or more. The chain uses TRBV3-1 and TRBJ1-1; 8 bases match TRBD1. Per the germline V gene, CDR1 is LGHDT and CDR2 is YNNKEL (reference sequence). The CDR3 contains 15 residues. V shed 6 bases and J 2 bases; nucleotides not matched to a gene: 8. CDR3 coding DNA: TGTGCCAGCAGTTCATGGACAGGGAAAAACACTGAAGCTTTCTTT. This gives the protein CASSSWTGKNTEAFF.

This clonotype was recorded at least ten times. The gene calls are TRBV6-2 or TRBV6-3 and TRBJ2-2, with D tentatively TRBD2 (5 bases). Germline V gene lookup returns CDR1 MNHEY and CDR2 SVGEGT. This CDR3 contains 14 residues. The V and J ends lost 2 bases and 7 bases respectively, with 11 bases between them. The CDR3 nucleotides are TGTGCCAGCAGTTACAATCGAGGGAACGGGGAGCTGTTTTTT. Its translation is CASSYNRGNGELFF.

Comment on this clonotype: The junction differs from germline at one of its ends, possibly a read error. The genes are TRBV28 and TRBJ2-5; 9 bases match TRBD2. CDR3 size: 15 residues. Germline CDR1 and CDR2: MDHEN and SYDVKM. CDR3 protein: CASSLSGRPQGTQYF. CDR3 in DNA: TGTGCCAGCAGTTTAAGCGGGAGGCCCCAAGGGACCCAGTACTTC.

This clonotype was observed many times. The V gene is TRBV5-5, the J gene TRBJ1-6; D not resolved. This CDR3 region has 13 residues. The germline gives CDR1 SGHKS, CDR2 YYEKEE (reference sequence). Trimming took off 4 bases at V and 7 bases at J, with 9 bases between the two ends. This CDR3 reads CASSRGRNSPLHF. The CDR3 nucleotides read TGTGCCAGCAGCCGAGGACGGAATTCACCCCTCCACTTT.

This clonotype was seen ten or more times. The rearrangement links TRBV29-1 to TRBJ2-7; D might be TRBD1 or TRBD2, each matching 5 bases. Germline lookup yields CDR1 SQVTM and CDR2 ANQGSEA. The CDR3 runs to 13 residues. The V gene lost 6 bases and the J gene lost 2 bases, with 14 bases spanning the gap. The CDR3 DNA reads TGCAGCGTCCCGGGACGGAGACCCTACGAGCAGTACTTC. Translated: CSVPGRRPYEQYF.

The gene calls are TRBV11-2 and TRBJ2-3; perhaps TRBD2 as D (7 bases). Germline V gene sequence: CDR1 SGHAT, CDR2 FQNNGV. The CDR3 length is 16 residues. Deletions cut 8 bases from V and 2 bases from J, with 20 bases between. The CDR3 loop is CASSAPAGAATDTQYF. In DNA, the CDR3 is TGTGCCAGCTCCGCCCCCGCGGGGGCTGCCACAGATACGCAGTATTTT.

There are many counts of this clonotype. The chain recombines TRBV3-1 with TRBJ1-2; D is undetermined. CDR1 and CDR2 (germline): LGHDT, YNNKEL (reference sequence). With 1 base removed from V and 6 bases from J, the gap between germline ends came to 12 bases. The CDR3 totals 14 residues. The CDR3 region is CASSQALTGDGYTF. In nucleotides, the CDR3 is TGTGCCAGCAGCCAAGCGCTAACTGGCGATGGCTACACCTTC.

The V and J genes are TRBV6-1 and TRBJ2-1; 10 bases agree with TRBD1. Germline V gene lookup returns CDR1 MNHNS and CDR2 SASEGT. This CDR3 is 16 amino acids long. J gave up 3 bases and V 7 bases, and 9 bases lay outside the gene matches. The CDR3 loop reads CASTLGGQGIYNEQFF. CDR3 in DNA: TGTGCCAGCACCCTCGGGGGACAGGGGATCTACAATGAGCAGTTCTTC.

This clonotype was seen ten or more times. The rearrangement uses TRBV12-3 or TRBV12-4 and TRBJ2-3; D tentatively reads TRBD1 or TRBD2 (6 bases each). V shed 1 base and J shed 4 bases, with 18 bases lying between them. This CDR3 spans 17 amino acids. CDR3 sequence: CASSLVRGTSSADTQYF. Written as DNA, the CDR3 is TGTGCCAGCAGTTTAGTAAGGGGGACTTCCAGCGCAGATACGCAGTATTTT.

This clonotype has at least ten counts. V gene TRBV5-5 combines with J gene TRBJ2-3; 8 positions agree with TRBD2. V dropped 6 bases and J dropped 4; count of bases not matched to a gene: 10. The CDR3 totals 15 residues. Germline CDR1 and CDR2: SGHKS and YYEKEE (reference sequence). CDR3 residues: CASTAGGAGADTQYF. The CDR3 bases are TGTGCCAGCACCGCCGGGGGGGCGGGGGCAGATACGCAGTATTTT.

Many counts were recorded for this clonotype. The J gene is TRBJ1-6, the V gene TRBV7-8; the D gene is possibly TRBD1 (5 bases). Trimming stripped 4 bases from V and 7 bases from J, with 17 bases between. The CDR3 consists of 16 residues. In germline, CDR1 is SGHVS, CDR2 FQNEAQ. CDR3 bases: TGTGCCAGCAGCTCCCGACGGACATCGTACAATTCACCCCTCCACTTT. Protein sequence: CASSSRRTSYNSPLHF.

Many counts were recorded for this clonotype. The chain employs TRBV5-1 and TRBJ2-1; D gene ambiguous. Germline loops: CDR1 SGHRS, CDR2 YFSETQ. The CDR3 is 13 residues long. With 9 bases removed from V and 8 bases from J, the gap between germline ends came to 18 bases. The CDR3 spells CATSLGGPDEQFF. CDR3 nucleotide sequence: TGCGCCACCTCCCTCGGTGGGCCGGATGAGCAGTTCTTC.

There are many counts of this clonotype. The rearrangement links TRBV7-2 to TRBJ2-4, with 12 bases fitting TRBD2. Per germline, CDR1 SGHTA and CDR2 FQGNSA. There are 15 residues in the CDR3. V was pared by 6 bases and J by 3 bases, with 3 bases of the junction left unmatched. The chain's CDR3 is CASRRTSGDKNIQYF. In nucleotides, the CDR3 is TGTGCCAGCAGGAGGACTAGCGGGGACAAAAACATTCAGTACTTC.

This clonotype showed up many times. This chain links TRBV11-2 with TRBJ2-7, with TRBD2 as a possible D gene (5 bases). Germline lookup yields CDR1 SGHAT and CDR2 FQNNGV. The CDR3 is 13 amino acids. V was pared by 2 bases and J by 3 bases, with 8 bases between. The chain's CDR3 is CASSLSEGYEQYF. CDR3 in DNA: TGTGCCAGCAGCTTATCCGAGGGCTACGAGCAGTACTTC.

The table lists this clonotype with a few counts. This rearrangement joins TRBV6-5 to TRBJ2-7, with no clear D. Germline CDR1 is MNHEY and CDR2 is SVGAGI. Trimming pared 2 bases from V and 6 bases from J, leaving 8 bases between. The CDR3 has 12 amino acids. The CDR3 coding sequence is TGTGCCAGCAGTTACGGGGTAGGCGAGCAGTACTTC. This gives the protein CASSYGVGEQYF.

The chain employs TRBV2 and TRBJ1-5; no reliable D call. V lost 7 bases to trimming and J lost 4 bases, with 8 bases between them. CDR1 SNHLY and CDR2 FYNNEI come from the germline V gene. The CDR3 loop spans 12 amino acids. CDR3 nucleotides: TGTGCCAGCAATAATGGGAATCAGCCCCAGCATTTT. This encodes CASNNGNQPQHF.

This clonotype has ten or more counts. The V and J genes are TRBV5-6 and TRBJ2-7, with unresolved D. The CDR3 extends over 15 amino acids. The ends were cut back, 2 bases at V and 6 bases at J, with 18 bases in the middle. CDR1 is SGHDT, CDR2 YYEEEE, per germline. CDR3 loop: CASSLNRAGRGEQYF. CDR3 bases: TGTGCCAGCAGCTTAAATAGGGCAGGACGTGGCGAGCAGTACTTC.

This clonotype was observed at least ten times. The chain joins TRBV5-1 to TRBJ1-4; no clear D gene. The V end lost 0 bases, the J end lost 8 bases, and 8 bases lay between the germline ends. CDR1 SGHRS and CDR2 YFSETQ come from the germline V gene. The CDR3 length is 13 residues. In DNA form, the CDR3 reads TGCGCCAGCAGCTTGGGGTCGAGCGAAAAACTGTTTTTT. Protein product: CASSLGSSEKLFF.